These 10 T cell receptor beta chains were all obtained from the same sample, sequenced in a study of T cells in Graves' hyperthyroidism and ophthalmopathy. RNA transcripts served as the template for amplifying TCR beta CDR3 regions. A first-round RT-PCR of the TCR CDR3 used the HTBI primer set. TCRdb reanalysed the multiplex PCR reads using MiXCR and keeps one entry per CDR3 protein. The table lists around 600,000 distinct CDR3 sequences, 40% to 55% of them singletons. The sequenced sample was peripheral blood or thyroid tissue (not recorded which). These receptors were obtained from an adult man with Graves' disease, either hyperthyroidism or ophthalmopathy (not recorded which).

This clonotype was detected ten times or more. The J gene is TRBJ1-6, the V gene TRBV5-6, with D possibly being TRBD1 (6 bases). The germline V and J ends were trimmed by 3 bases and 12 bases, with 16 bases remaining between them. CDR3 length equals 14 residues. Germline V lookup: CDR1 SGHDT, CDR2 YYEEEE. CDR3 coding DNA: TGTGCCAGCAGCTACAGGGACAATCCTATACCCCTCCACTTT. This gives the protein CASSYRDNPIPLHF.

V gene TRBV11-1 combines with J gene TRBJ1-5; maybe TRBD1 (5 bases). CDR3 length: 15 residues. Germline V CDR1 and CDR2: SGHAT, FQDESV (reference sequence). The V end was cut by 7 bases, the J end by 13 bases, with 26 bases between. CDR3 nucleotide sequence: TGTGCCAGCACCTCGACACGGAGGGGTGACGAGAGACAGCATTTT. As protein: CASTSTRRGDERQHF.

The genes are TRBV29-1 and TRBJ1-2; D remains unclear. Trimming stripped 6 bases from V and 4 bases from J, with 12 bases between. The CDR3 is 12 amino acids. Germline CDR1 SQVTM, CDR2 ANQGSEA. In DNA, the CDR3 is TGCAGCGTACCAGGCCCAGTCTATGGCTACACCTTC. Amino acids: CSVPGPVYGYTF.

This chain joins TRBV12-3 or TRBV12-4 and TRBJ1-6, with D possibly being TRBD1 (6 bases). V was pared by 3 bases and J by 1 base, with 13 bases between. The CDR3 has 17 amino acids. CDR3 sequence (DNA): TGTGCCAGCAGTTTGGGCAGGGGTTGGTCCTATAATTCACCCCTCCACTTT. Encoded protein: CASSLGRGWSYNSPLHF.

Worth noting for this clonotype: At one of its ends the junction is not consistent with the germline gene, which may arise from a read error. The chain employs TRBV10-2 and TRBJ1-3, with no clear D. Germline CDR1 WSHSY, CDR2 SAAADI. The CDR3 contains 14 residues. CDR3 nucleotide sequence: TGTGCCAGCAGCCATGGGATTCCTGGAAACACCATATATTTT. Translation: CASSHGIPGNTIYF.

The chain is built from TRBV3-1 and TRBJ1-6; the D is unclear. The germline V gene encodes CDR1 LGHDT and CDR2 YNNKEL (reference sequence). The CDR3 contains 14 residues. V dropped 1 base and J dropped 7 bases, with 8 bases sitting between them. The chain's CDR3 is CASSQGTRNSPLHF. The CDR3 DNA reads TGTGCCAGCAGCCAAGGGACCAGGAATTCACCCCTCCACTTT.

This clonotype was counted a few times. The rearrangement joins TRBV20-1 to TRBJ2-2; D uncertain. The CDR3 covers 14 residues. V was clipped by 2 bases and J by 5 bases, with 12 bases between them. Germline values: CDR1 DFQATT, CDR2 SNEGSKA (reference sequence). The DNA of the CDR3 is TGCAGTGCTAGATGGCACTCCAAAACCGGGGAGCTGTTTTTT. Amino acids: CSARWHSKTGELFF.

V is TRBV10-2 and J is TRBJ1-5; D not certain. The length of the CDR3 is 15 residues. V lost 2 bases to trimming and J lost 0 bases, with 8 bases between them. The germline V gene encodes CDR1 WSHSY and CDR2 SAAADI. The CDR3 DNA is TGCGCCAGCAGTGAGCCAACCTATAGCAATCAGCCCCAGCATTTT. Translation gives CASSEPTYSNQPQHF.

The table lists this clonotype with a few counts. One end of the junction fails to match germline, which may point to a read error. V usage is TRBV7-9 and J usage is TRBJ2-7, with TRBD1 as a possible D gene (6 bases). The CDR3 is 15 residues long. Germline V gene sequence: CDR1 SEHNR, CDR2 FQNEAQ (reference sequence). The CDR3 spells CASSLGRRGWFEQYF. The CDR3 DNA reads as TGTGCCAGCAGTTTAGGACGCAGGGGATGGTTCGAGCAGTACTTC.

Ten or more counts support this clonotype. The chain has TRBV7-9 and TRBJ2-7; D not resolved. Trimming pared 4 bases from V and 9 bases from J, leaving 10 bases between. CDR3 size: 11 residues. Germline CDR1 SEHNR, CDR2 FQNEAQ (reference sequence). CDR3 sequence reads: CASSSGGGQYF. As DNA, the CDR3 is TGTGCCAGCAGCTCAGGCGGCGGGCAGTACTTC.